The source of this TCR beta chain is a study of shared clonotypes between healthy human individuals. Study processing details: In the immunoSEQ data, sequences were junction-only and lacked quality scores, so filtering differed. Sequencing was performed with immunoSEQ multiplex PCR; in TCRdb, only in-frame clones are kept and a portion is missing. V and J calls plus clone size are reproduced from that table; the DNA served to infer D and trimming. This table has 2 million to 2.5 million clones, 90% to 97% appearing once. Study outcomes and limitations: Generation probabilities were higher for clonotypes shared across all four sorted-subset donors than for unshared ones. About 5.2% was the fraction of naive CD4 clonotypes found shared across several donors.

About this clone: Antigen: not known.

The sequenced sample consisted of naive CD4+ T cells sorted from blood. The subset was: CD45RA+ positively selected. This TCR was sampled from a man aged 18 to 35 in good health.

CDR3 protein: CASSLAAQEQYF. In nucleotides, the CDR3 is TGTGCCAGCAGCTTAGCTGCCCAGGAGCAGTACTTC. This chain connects TRBV7-9 to TRBJ2-7; D unclear. The CDR3 spans 12 residues. V was clipped by 0 bases and J by 7 bases, with 7 bases between them. Per germline, CDR1 SEHNR and CDR2 FQNEAQ (reference sequence).